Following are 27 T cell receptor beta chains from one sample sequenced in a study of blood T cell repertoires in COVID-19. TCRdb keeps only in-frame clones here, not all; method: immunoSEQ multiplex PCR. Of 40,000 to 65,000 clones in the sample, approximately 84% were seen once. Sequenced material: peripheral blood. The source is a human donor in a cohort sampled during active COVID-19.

For the CDR3, the DNA is TGTGCCAGCAGCGTAACGACAGTTGAAGCTTTCTTT. It encodes CASSVTTVEAFF. V gene TRBV7-2 combines with J gene TRBJ1-1; D might be TRBD1 (5 bases). In germline, CDR1 is SGHTA, CDR2 FQGNSA. The V and J ends lost 5 bases and 7 bases respectively, with 11 bases between them. The CDR3 consists of 12 residues.

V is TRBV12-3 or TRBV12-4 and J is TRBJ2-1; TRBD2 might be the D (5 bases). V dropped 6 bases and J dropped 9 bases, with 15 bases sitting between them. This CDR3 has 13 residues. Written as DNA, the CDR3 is TGTGCCAGCAGGACTACCCGGGTGGGTGAGCAGTTCTTC. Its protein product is CASRTTRVGEQFF.

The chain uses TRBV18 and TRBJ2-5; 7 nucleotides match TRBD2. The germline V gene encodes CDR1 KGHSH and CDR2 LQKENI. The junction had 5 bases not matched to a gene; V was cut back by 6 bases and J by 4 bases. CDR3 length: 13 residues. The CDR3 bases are TGTGCCAGCTCCCAGGGACTATCAGAGACCCAGTACTTC. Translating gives CASSQGLSETQYF.

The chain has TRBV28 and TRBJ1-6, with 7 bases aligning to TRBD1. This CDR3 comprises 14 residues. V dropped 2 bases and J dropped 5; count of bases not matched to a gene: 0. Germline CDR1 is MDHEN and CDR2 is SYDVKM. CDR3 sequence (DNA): TGTGCCAGCAGTTTAGGACAGGATAATTCACCCCTCCACTTT. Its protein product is CASSLGQDNSPLHF.

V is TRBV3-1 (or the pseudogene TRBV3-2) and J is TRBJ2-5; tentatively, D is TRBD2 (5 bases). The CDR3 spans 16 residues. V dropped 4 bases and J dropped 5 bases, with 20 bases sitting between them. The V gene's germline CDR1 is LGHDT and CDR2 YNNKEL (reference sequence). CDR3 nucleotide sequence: TGTGCCAGCAGCCCCCCAGTCCGCCTAGCATCGGAGACCCAGTACTTC. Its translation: CASSPPVRLASETQYF.

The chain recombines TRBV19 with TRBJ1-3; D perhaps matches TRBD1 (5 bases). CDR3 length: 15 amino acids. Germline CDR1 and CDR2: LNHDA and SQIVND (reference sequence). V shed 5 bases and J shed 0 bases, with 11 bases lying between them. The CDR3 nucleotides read TGTGCCAGTAGTCCGTGGGGGGTCTCTGGAAACACCATATATTTT. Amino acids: CASSPWGVSGNTIYF. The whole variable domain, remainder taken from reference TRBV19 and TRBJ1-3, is DGGITQSPKYLFRKEGQNVTLSCEQNLNHDAMYWYRQDPGQGLRLIYYSQIVNDFQKGDIAEGYSVSREKKESFPLTVTSAQKNPTAFYLCASSPWGVSGNTIYFGEGSWLTVV.

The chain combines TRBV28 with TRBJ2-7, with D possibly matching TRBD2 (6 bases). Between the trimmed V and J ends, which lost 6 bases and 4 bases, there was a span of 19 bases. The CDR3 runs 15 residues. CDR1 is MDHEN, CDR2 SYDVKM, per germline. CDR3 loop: CASRGGGLAGYEQYF. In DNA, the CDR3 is TGTGCCAGCAGGGGCGGCGGGCTCGCGGGGTACGAGCAGTACTTC.

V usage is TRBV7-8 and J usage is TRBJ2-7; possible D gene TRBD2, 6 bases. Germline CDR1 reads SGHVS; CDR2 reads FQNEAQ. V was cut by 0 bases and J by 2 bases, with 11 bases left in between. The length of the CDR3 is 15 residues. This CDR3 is CASSLALGLTYEQYF. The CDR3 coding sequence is TGTGCCAGCAGCTTAGCGTTGGGACTGACCTACGAGCAGTACTTC. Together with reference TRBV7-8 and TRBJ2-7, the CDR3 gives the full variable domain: GAGVSQSPRYKVAKRGQDVALRCDPISGHVSLFWYQQALGQGPEFLTYFQNEAQLDKSGLPSDRFFAERPEGSVSTLKIQRTQQEDSAVYLCASSLALGLTYEQYFGPGTRLTVT.

The CDR3 region is CASSQRTSGGVQNNEQFF. The DNA for the CDR3 is TGTGCCAGCAGCCAGCGGACTAGCGGGGGGGTTCAAAACAATGAGCAGTTCTTC. J is TRBJ2-1 and V is TRBV7-2; TRBD2 aligns across 15 bases. The trim removed 5 bases at V and 5 bases at J, leaving 10 bases unmatched. Germline V gene data show CDR1 as SGHTA and CDR2 as FQGNSA. The CDR3 covers 18 residues.

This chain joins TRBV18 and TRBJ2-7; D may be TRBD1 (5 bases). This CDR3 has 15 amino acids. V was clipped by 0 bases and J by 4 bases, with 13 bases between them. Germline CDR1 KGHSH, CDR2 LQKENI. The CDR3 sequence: CASSPPVTGSYEQYF. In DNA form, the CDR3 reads TGTGCCAGCTCACCACCAGTTACAGGTTCGTACGAGCAGTACTTC.

The CDR3 DNA sequence: TGTGCCAGCTCACCTACAGGGGGTAACACTGAAGCTTTCTTT. It encodes CASSPTGGNTEAFF. The chain carries TRBV18 and TRBJ1-1; TRBD1 aligns across 8 bases. Germline-derived CDR1 and CDR2 are KGHSH and LQKENI. This CDR3 is 14 amino acids long. V shed 3 bases and J 2 bases; nucleotides not matched to a gene: 2. Variable domain in full (rest from reference TRBV18 and TRBJ1-1): NAGVMQNPRHLVRRRGQEARLRCSPMKGHSHVYWYRQLPEEGLKFMVYLQKENIIDESGMPKERFSAEFPKEGPSILRIQQVVRGDSAAYFCASSPTGGNTEAFFGQGTRLTVV.

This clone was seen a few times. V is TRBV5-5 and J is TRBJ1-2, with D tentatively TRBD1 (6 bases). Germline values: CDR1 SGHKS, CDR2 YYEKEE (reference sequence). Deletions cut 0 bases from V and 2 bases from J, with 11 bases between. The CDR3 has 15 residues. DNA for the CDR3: TGTGCCAGCAGCTTGGGACAGGCCTTCAACTATGGCTACACCTTC. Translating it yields CASSLGQAFNYGYTF. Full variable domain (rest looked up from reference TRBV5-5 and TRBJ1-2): DAGVTQSPTHLIKTRGQQVTLRCSPISGHKSVSWYQQVLGQGPQFIFQYYEKEERGRGNFPDRFSARQFPNYSSELNVNALLLGDSALYLCASSLGQAFNYGYTFGSGTRLTVV.

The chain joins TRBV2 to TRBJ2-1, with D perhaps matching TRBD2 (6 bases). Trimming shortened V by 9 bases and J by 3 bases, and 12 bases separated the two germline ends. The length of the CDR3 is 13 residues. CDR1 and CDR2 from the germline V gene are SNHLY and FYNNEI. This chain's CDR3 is CASERDFYNEQFF. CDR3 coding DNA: TGTGCCAGTGAACGGGACTTCTACAATGAGCAGTTCTTC.

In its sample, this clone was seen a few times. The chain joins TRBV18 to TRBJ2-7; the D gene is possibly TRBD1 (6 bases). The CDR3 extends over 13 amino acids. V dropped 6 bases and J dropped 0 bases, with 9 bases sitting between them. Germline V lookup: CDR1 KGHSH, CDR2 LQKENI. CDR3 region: CASSGHPSYEQYF. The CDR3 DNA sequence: TGTGCCAGCTCGGGACACCCCTCCTACGAGCAGTACTTC.

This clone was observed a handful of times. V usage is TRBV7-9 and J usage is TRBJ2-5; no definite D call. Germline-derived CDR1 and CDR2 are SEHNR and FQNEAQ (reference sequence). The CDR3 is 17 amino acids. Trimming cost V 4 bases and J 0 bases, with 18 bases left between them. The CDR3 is CASSSSGTILYQETQYF. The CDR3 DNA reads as TGTGCCAGCAGCTCTAGTGGCACGATACTGTACCAAGAGACCCAGTACTTC. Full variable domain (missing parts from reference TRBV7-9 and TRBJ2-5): DTGVSQNPRHKITKRGQNVTFRCDPISEHNRLYWYRQTLGQGPEFLTYFQNEAQLEKSRLLSDRFSAERPKGSFSTLEIQRTEQGDSAMYLCASSSSGTILYQETQYFGPGTRLLVL.

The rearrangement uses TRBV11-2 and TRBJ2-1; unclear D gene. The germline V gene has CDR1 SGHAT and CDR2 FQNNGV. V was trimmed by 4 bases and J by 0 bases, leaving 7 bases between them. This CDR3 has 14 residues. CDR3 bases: TGTGCCAGCAGCTCATACAGCTCCTACAATGAGCAGTTCTTC. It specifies CASSSYSSYNEQFF.

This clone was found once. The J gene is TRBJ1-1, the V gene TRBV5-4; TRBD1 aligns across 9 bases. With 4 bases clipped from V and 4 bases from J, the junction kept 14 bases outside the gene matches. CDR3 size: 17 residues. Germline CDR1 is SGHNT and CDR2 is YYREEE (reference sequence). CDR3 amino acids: CASSRDRDRVLGTEAFF. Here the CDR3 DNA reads TGTGCCAGCAGCCGCGACCGGGACAGGGTTCTCGGCACTGAAGCTTTCTTT.

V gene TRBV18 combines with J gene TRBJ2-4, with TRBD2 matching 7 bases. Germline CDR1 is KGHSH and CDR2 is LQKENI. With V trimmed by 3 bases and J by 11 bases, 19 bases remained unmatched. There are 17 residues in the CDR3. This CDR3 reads CASSPPGGSLVWSVQYF. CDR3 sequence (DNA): TGTGCCAGCTCACCGCCCGGGGGGAGTCTCGTATGGAGCGTTCAGTACTTC.

CDR3 loop: CASSHKGAPGYTF. The CDR3 DNA sequence: TGTGCCAGCAGCCACAAGGGGGCCCCTGGCTACACCTTC. The chain has TRBV3-1 (or the pseudogene TRBV3-2) and TRBJ1-2; 7 bases fit TRBD1. V lost 3 bases, J lost 7 bases, and 5 bases stayed unmatched. Germline V gene sequence: CDR1 LGHDT, CDR2 YNNKEL (reference sequence). This CDR3 region has 13 residues.

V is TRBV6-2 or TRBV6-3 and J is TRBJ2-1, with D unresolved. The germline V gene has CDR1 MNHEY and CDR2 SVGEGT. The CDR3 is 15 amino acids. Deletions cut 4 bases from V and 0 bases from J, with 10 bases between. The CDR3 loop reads CASSSPYTSYNEQFF. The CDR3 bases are TGTGCCAGCAGTTCCCCTTACACCTCCTACAATGAGCAGTTCTTC.

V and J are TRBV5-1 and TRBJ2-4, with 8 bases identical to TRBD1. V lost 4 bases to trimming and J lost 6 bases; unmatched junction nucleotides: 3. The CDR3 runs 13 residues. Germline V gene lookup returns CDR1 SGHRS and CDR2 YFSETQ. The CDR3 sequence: CASSKGQGNIQYF. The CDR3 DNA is TGCGCCAGCAGCAAAGGACAGGGAAACATTCAGTACTTC.

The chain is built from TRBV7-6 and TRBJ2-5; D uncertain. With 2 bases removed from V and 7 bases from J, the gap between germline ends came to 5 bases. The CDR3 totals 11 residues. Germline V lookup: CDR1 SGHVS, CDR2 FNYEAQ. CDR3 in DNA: TGTGCCAGCAGCTTATCAGGGACCCAGTACTTC. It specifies CASSLSGTQYF. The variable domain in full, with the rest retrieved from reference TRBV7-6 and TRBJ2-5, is GAGVSQSPRYKVTKRGQDVALRCDPISGHVSLYWYRQALGQGPEFLTYFNYEAQQDKSGLPNDRFSAERPEGSISTLTIQRTEQRDSAMYRCASSLSGTQYFGPGTRLLVL.

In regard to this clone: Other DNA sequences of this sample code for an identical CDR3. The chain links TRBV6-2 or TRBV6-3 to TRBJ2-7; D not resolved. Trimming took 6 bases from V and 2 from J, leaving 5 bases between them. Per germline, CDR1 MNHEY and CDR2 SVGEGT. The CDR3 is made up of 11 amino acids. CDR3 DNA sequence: TGTGCCAGCAGCTTCACCTACGAGCAGTACTTC. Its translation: CASSFTYEQYF.

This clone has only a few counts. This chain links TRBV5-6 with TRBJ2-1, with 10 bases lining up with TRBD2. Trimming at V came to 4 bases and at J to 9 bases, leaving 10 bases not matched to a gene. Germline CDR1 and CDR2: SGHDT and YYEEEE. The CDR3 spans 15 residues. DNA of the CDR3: TGTGCCAGCAGCCCGTGGACTAGCGGAAAAGGTGAGCAGTTCTTC. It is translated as CASSPWTSGKGEQFF.

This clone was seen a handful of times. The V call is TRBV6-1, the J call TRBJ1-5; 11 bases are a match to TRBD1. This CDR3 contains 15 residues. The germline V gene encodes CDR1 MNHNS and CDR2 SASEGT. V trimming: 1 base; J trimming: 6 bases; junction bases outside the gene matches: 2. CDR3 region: CASSEGTGGGQPQHF. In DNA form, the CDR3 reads TGTGCCAGCAGTGAAGGGACAGGGGGCGGTCAGCCCCAGCATTTT.

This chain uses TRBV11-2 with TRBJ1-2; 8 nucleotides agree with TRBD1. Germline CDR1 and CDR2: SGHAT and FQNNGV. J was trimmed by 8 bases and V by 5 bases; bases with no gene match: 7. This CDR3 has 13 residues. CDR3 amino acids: CASSPDRGWGYTF. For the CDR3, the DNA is TGTGCCAGCAGCCCCGACAGGGGCTGGGGCTACACCTTC.

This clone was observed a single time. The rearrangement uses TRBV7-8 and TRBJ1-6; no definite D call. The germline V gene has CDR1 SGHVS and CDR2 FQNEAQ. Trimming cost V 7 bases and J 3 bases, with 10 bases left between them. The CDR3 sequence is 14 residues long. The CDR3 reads CASTHSNYNSPLHF. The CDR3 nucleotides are TGTGCCAGCACCCACTCCAACTATAATTCACCCCTCCACTTT.